This T cell receptor (beta chain) was sequenced in a study of radiation and T cells in renal cell carcinoma. Time point noted: blood 2 weeks post-SBRT. Treatment here: 15 Gy SBRT to primary tumor, nephrectomy 4 weeks later. The tumor was a clear cell renal cell carcinoma. Looked up from germline, CDR1 is SGHNT and CDR2 is YYREEE (reference sequence). The CDR3 contains 16 residues. V lost 0 bases, J lost 0 bases, and 13 bases lay in between. Study-level results: Top tumor clonotypes rose in blood 2 weeks post-radiation, then contracted. No pretreatment tumor biopsies were available for baseline clonotypes.

A note on this clone: Its target is not known.

Sequencing used immunoSEQ multiplex PCR; TCRdb keeps in-frame clones, though not all of them. The top ten clones hold about 1.9% of a sample with roughly 120,000 clones, 80% to 90% of them seen once. The TCR sequence derives from a woman between 55 and 75 years old with renal cell carcinoma. This chain links TRBV5-4 with TRBJ2-7, with D unclear. The sequenced sample was blood, obtained from a patient whose treatment included radiotherapy and nephrectomy. Written as DNA, the CDR3 is TGTGCCAGCAGCTTGGGTAGGGATCACAGCTCCTACGAGCAGTACTTC. This sequence encodes CASSLGRDHSSYEQYF.